Included here is one TCR beta chain sequence, with context. This clonotype was detected once. The clone's antigen remains unknown. The input lacks base qualities; no much larger clone sits a single base away. One read amounts to weak evidence. This entry belongs to a study of T cells in Graves' hyperthyroidism and ophthalmopathy (dated 2019 in TCRdb). Regarding the complete study: Peripheral blood was collected at initial diagnosis, before any treatment. According to the paper, TCR Vbeta CDR3 sequencing was carried out on over 130 peripheral blood samples, which came from fewer than 50 ophthalmopathy, roughly 75 hyperthyroidism and approximately 17 progressor patients. After sampling, hyperthyroidism patients received methimazole starting at 30 mg daily, and ophthalmopathy patients received high-dose intravenous methylprednisolone. Whether ophthalmopathy could be predicted prospectively was tested in an independent validation cohort made up of some 20 hyperthyroidism patients plus 17 patients who later progressed to ophthalmopathy. The study also compared thyroid tissue and blood T-cell repertoires from several Graves' hyperthyroidism patients. TCR V-J signatures able to tell the groups apart were searched for in a discovery cohort of 100 or so patients, of whom 43 had Graves' ophthalmopathy and roughly 59 had stable Graves' hyperthyroidism. For training and testing, the 95 to 100 patients in the discovery cohort were randomly divided in a 7:3 ratio.

V and J are truncated by 3 bases and 8 bases respectively, leaving an intervening sequence of 17 bases. From cysteine to phenylalanine, the CDR3 is 15 amino acids long. Only the CDR3 DNA stays, 45 bases, in frame from base 1. The germline V gene (reference sequence) specifies MNHEY as CDR1 and SMNVEV as CDR2. Stable Graves' hyperthyroidism was defined as no progression to ophthalmopathy during 18 months of follow-up. Hyperthyroidism patients were newly diagnosed, had a disease duration of under 2 months, and were aged 18 to 65 years. The study excluded patients with uncontrolled infections, other autoimmune diseases, pregnancy or lactation. Clinical symptoms, serum thyroxine and TRAb, thyroid ultrasound, and orbital computed tomography formed the basis for the diagnoses. PBMCs were separated from approximately 10 ml of fresh peripheral blood using Ficoll-Paque density gradient centrifugation. Total RNA was extracted using Trizol reagent, and RNA quality was assessed on an Agilent 2100 Bioanalyzer.

TCR beta CDR3 regions were amplified from RNA transcripts. A first-round RT-PCR of the TCR CDR3 used the HTBI primer set with the Qiagen OneStep RT-PCR kit. Libraries were constructed in a second round of multiplex PCR, after which size selection and purification were performed. The libraries were sequenced on an Illumina HiSeq2000 using paired-end 100 bp reads. On the authors' methods: SOAPnuke was used to process the raw data, with reads discarded if the reads contained adapters or uncalled bases, had a mean Phred below 15, or lacked an exact constant-primer or identifier match. High-quality paired reads were merged using COPE v1.2.5, and each unique nucleotide sequence was defined as a clonotype. MiTCR v1.1 was used to align clonotypes to the IMGT TRBV, TRBD and TRBJ reference segments. Only V-J combinations with frequency above 0.0001, covering 99% to 99.2% of repertoires, were analysed. The TCS score was defined as the ratio of F50 (clonal expansion) to E x V (chaos), calculated using BLOSUM62-based TCRdist between CDR3 peptides within each V-J. Welch's t-statistics and random forest reduced 450 to 600 V-J features to about 13, which were used in a naive Bayes classifier (R e1071). TCRdb ran its own pipeline on the public reads, namely fastp trimming at Q25 and MiXCR clone calling, and kept in-frame beta chains. Each CDR3 protein appears once, grouped with its most common genes and DNA. These V and J calls originate from TCRdb's pipeline instead of the authors' own analysis. This sample lists around 300,000 distinct CDR3 sequences; roughly 13% were detected once. The ten largest clones represent 20% to 25% of the sample.

General conclusions and limits of the study: In cross-validation, a model built on a 13 V-J signature told ophthalmopathy apart from stable hyperthyroidism with roughly 87% sensitivity and 81% to 82% specificity, and in testing the same model reached 80%/75%. In validation, the model predicted progression to ophthalmopathy a median of roughly 6.1 months before onset, with over 55% sensitivity and roughly 73% specificity. No statistical method was used to fix the sample size in advance, and group allocation was not hidden from the investigators. Most expanded thyroid clonotypes (frequency above 0.001) were also detected in blood, a finding suggesting that blood repertoires may reflect thyroid immune responses.

The sequence joins TRBV27 to TRBJ2-1, with the D gene not clear enough to name. Sequenced: blood. The receptor was derived from a woman in her thirties with Graves' hyperthyroidism. The DNA sequence is TGTGCCAGCAGTTTCATTATCAGAGGAAGGGATGAGCAGTTCTTC. The translation is CASSFIIRGRDEQFF.